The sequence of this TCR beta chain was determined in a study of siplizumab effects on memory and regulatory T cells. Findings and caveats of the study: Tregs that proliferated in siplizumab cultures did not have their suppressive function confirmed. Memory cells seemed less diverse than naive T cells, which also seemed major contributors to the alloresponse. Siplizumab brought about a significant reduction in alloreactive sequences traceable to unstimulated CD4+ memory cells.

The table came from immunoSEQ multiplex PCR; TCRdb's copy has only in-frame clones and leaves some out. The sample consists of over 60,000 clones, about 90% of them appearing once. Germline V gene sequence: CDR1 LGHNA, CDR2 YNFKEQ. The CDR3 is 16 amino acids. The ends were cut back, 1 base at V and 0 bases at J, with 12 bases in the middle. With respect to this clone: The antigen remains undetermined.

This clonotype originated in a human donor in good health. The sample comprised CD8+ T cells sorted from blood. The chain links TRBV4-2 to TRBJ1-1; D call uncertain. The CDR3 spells CASSQGEVAMNTEAFF. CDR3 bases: TGTGCCAGCAGCCAAGGGGAGGTAGCCATGAACACTGAAGCTTTCTTT.